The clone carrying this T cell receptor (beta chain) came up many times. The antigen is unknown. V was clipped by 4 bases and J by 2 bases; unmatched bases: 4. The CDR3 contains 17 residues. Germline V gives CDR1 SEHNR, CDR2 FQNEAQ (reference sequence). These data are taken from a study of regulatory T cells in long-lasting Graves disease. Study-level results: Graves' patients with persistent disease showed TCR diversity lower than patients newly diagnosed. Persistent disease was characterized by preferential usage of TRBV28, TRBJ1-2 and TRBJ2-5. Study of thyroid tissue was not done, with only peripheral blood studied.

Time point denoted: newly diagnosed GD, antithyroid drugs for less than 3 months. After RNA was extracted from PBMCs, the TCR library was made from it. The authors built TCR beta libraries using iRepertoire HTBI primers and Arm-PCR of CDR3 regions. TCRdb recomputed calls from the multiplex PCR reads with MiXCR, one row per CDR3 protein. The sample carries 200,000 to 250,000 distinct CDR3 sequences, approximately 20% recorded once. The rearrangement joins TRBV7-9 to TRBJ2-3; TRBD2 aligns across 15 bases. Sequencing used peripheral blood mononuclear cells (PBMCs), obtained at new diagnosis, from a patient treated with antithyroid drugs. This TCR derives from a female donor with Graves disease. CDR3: CASSSWTSGRATDTQYF. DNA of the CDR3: TGTGCCAGCAGCTCCTGGACTAGCGGGAGGGCCACAGATACGCAGTATTTT.